This T cell receptor beta chain was found in a study of blood T cell repertoires in COVID-19. The overall study: T cells, B-cell-depleted T cells, or PBMCs provided the cDNA or gDNA that served as material.

Clones were read by immunoSEQ multiplex PCR, and TCRdb kept only the in-frame ones, dropping some. The repertoire holds around 86,000 clones, about 85% seen once, with roughly 12% in the top ten. Deletions cut 0 bases from V and 0 bases from J, with 10 bases between. This CDR3 has 16 amino acids. The chain links TRBV5-3 to TRBJ1-5; tentatively, D is TRBD1 (6 bases). TRBV5-3 falls under the ORF class, with uncertain function. The receptor comes from a human donor in a cohort sampled during active COVID-19. Material: peripheral blood. In DNA form, the CDR3 reads TGTGCCAGAAGCTTGGAAGGGGGTTATAGCAATCAGCCCCAGCATTTT. Translating gives CARSLEGGYSNQPQHF.